This T cell receptor beta chain was captured by sequencing in a study of cytomegalovirus exposure and HLA in healthy donors. The study, taken as a whole, reports: Specificity for CMV antigens was confirmed in vitro for a few of the CMV-associated chains.

With respect to this clone: The target antigen is unknown.

Amplification used 60 Vbeta primers and 13 Jbeta primers. Sequencing was performed with immunoSEQ multiplex PCR; in TCRdb, only in-frame clones are kept and a portion is missing. The table for this sample gives 20,000 to 25,000 clones. The CDR3 loop spans 14 amino acids. Per germline, CDR1 MGHDK and CDR2 SYGVNS. Trimming took 6 bases from V and 2 from J; bases not matched to a gene: 1. The chain combines TRBV25-1 with TRBJ1-2; 12 bases map to TRBD1. Input material: PBMCs. This TCR derives from a man in his 60s in good health and CMV-seropositive. Here the CDR3 reads CASSGTGGNYGYTF. The CDR3 nucleotides read TGTGCCAGCAGCGGGACAGGGGGCAACTATGGCTACACCTTC.